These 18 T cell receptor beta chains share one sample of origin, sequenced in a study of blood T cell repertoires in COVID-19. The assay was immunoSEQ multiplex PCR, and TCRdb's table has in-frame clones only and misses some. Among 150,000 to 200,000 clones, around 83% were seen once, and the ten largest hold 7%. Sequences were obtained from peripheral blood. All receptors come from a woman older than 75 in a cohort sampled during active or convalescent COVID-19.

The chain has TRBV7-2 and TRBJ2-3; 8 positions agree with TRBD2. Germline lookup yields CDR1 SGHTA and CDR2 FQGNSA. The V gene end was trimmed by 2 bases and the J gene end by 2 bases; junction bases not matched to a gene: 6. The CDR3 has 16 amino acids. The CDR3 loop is CASSLTGTSATDTQYF. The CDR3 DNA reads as TGTGCCAGCAGCTTAACTGGGACTAGTGCCACAGATACGCAGTATTTT.

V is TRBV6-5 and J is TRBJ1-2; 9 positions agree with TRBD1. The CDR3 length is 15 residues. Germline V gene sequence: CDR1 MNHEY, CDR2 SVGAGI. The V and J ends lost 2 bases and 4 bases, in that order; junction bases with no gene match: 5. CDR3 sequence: CASSYPEGQGYGYTF. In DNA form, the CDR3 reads TGTGCCAGCAGTTACCCCGAGGGACAGGGCTATGGCTACACCTTC.

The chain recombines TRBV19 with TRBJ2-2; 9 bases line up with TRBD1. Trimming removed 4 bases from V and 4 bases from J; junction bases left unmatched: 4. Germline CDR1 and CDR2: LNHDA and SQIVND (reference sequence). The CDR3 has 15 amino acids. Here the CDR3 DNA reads TGTGCCAGTAGTACCCGGGACAGGGTCACCGGGGAGCTGTTTTTT. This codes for CASSTRDRVTGELFF.

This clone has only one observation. CDR3 protein: CASSQDSSGAYNEQFF. CDR3 DNA: TGCGCCAGCAGCCAAGATAGCAGCGGGGCCTACAATGAGCAGTTCTTC. The chain carries TRBV4-3 and TRBJ2-1, with 7 bases lining up with TRBD2. The CDR3 consists of 16 residues. The V gene's germline CDR1 is LGHNA and CDR2 YSLEER. The trim removed 0 bases at V and 2 bases at J, leaving 4 bases unmatched.

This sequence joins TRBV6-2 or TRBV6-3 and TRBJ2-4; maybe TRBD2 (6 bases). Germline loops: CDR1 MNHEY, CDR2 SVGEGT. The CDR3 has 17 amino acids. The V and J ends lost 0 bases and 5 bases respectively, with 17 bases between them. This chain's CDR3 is CASSYSFYSGVQNIQYF. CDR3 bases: TGTGCCAGCAGTTACTCATTTTACTCGGGAGTACAAAACATTCAGTACTTC.

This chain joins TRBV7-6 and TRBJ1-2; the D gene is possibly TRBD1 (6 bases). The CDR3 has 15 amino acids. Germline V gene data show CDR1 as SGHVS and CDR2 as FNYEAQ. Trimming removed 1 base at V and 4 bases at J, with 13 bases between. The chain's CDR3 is CASSLGSGVGYGYTF. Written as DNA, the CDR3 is TGTGCCAGCAGCTTAGGGTCAGGGGTAGGCTATGGCTACACCTTC.

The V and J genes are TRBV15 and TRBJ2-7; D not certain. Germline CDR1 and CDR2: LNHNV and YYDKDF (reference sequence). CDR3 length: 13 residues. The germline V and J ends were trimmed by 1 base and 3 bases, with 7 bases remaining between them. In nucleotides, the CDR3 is TGTGCCACCAGCAGAGCACTGAACTACGAGCAGTACTTC. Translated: CATSRALNYEQYF.

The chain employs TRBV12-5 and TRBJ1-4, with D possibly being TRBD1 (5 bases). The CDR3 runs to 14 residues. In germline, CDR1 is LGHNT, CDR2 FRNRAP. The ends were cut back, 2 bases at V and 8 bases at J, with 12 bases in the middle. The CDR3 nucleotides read TGTGCTAGTGGTTTGACAGGTACTGGAGAAAAACTGTTTTTT. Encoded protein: CASGLTGTGEKLFF.

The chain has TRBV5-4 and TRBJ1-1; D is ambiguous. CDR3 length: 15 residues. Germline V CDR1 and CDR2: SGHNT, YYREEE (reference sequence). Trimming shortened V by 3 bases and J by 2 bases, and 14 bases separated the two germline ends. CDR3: CASSSQAGHNTEAFF. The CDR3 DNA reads TGTGCCAGCAGCTCCCAAGCGGGTCATAACACTGAAGCTTTCTTT.

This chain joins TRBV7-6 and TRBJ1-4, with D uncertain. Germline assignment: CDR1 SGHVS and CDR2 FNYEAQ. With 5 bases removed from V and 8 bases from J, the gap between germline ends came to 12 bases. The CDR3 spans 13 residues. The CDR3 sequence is CASSPHRKEKLFF. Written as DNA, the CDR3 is TGTGCCAGCAGCCCGCACAGAAAGGAAAAACTGTTTTTT.

Written as DNA, the CDR3 is TGTGCCAGCAGTACCGGACAGACTAACCTCTTTGGAAACACCATATATTTT. Translation: CASSTGQTNLFGNTIYF. The rearrangement links TRBV25-1 to TRBJ1-3; a possible D gene is TRBD1 (6 bases). Trimming cost V 5 bases and J 3 bases, with 20 bases left between them. CDR3 length: 17 residues. Germline lookup yields CDR1 MGHDK and CDR2 SYGVNS. The full variable domain, its missing parts supplied by reference TRBV25-1 and TRBJ1-3, is EADIYQTPRYLVIGTGKKITLECSQTMGHDKMYWYQQDPGMELHLIHYSYGVNSTEKGDLSSESTVSRIRTEHFPLTLESARPSHTSQYLCASSTGQTNLFGNTIYFGEGSWLTVV.

The DNA for the CDR3 is TGCAGTGCTAGTACAGGGGCGAATCAGCCCCAGCATTTT. The encoded protein is CSASTGANQPQHF. V gene TRBV20-1 combines with J gene TRBJ1-5, with 7 bases lining up with TRBD1. Germline CDR1 DFQATT, CDR2 SNEGSKA (reference sequence). There are 13 residues in the CDR3. V lost 3 bases and J lost 4; bases outside the gene matches: 3.

The CDR3 region has the DNA TGCGCCAGCAGCTTACCTAGCGGGGAGCCTCTAGATACGCAGTATTTT. Its protein is CASSLPSGEPLDTQYF. The gene calls are TRBV5-1 and TRBJ2-3, with 9 bases identical to TRBD2. V was pared by 2 bases and J by 5 bases, with 9 bases of the junction left unmatched. The germline gives CDR1 SGHRS, CDR2 YFSETQ. The CDR3 covers 16 residues.

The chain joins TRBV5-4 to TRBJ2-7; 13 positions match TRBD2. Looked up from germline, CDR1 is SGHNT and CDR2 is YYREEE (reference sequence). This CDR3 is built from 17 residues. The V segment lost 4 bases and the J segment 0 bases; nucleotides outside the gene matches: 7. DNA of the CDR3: TGTGCCAGCAGCCCTGGGACTAGCGGGGAAAGCTCCTACGAGCAGTACGTC. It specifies CASSPGTSGESSYEQYV.

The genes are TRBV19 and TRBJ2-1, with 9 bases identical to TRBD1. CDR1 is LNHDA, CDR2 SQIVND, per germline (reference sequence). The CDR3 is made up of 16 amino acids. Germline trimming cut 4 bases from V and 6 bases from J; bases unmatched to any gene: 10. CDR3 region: CASSRGVGQGPNEQFF. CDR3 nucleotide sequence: TGTGCCAGTAGTAGAGGAGTGGGACAGGGACCCAATGAGCAGTTCTTC.

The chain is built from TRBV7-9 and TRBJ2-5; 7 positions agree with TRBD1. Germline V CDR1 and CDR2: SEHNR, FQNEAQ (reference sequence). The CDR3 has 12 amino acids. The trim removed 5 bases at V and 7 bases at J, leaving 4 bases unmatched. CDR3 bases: TGTGCCAGCAGCGCGGACAGGAGGACCCAGTACTTC. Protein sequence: CASSADRRTQYF. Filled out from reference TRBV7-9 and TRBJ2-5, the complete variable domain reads DTGVSQNPRHKITKRGQNVTFRCDPISEHNRLYWYRQTLGQGPEFLTYFQNEAQLEKSRLLSDRFSAERPKGSFSTLEIQRTEQGDSAMYLCASSADRRTQYFGPGTRLLVL.

CDR3 sequence reads: CASASGGPNTEAFF. As DNA, the CDR3 is TGTGCCAGCGCCTCGGGGGGACCGAACACTGAAGCTTTCTTT. This chain uses TRBV6-5 with TRBJ1-1; D is possibly TRBD1 (5 bases). Trimming took 8 bases from V and 1 from J, leaving 14 bases between them. Germline V gene data show CDR1 as MNHEY and CDR2 as SVGAGI. The length of the CDR3 is 14 residues.

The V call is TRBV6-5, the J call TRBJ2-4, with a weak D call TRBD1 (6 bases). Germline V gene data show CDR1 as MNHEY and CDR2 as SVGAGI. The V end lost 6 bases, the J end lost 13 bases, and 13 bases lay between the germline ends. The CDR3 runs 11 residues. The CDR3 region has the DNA TGTGCCAGCAGATATAACAGGGCCCAGTACTTC. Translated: CASRYNRAQYF.